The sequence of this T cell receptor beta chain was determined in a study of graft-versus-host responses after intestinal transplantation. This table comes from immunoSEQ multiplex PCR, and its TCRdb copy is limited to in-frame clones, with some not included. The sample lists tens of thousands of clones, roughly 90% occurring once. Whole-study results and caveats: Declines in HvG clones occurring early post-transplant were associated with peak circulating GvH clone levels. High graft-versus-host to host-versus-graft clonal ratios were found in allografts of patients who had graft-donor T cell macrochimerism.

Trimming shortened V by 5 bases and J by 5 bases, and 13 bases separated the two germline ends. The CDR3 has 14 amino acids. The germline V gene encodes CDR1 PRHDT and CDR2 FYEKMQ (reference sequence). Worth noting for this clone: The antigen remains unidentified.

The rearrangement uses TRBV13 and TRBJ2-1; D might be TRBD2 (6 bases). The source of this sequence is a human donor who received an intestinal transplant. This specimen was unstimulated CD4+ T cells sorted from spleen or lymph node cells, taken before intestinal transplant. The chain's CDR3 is CASSPVRGDNEQFF. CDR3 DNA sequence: TGTGCCAGCAGCCCCGTGCGGGGCGACAATGAGCAGTTCTTC.